Presented here are 9 T cell receptor beta chains from one specimen sequenced in a study of human T cells and chemical hapten exposure. As to time point: patch test 1, 2 weeks after DPC sensitization. As for treatment: therapeutic diphenylcyclopropenone sensitization with weekly scalp DPC. One entry per CDR3 protein results from TCRdb running MiXCR on the RACE reads. The profile covers tens of thousands of distinct CDR3 sequences, with approximately 10% appearing a single time and about 4% taken by the ten largest. This material consisted of whole blood, taken in connection with sensitization to the hapten diphenylcyclopropenone (DPC). Receptors were obtained from a woman between 55 and 75 years old with alopecia areata. Some clones in this sample may be carry-over from other donors' samples.

This clonotype was counted only a few times. One junction end does not reproduce the germline sequence, and a read error may be involved. The V call is TRBV7-7, the J call TRBJ2-3, with 9 bases aligning to TRBD1. The germline CDR1 and CDR2 sequences are SSHAT and FNYEAQ (reference sequence). CDR3 length: 16 residues. The DNA of the CDR3 is TGTGCTAGCAGCCGAGGACAGGGGTCTTCCACAGATACGCAGTATTTT. The encoded protein is CASSRGQGSSTDTQYF.

This clonotype was recorded a few times. The gene calls are TRBV29-1 and TRBJ1-2; no clear D gene. Germline assignment: CDR1 SQVTM and CDR2 ANQGSEA. The CDR3 spans 15 residues. The germline V and J ends were trimmed by 0 bases and 2 bases, with 13 bases remaining between them. CDR3 protein: CSVEDYAESNYGYTF. DNA of the CDR3: TGCAGCGTTGAAGATTACGCGGAAAGCAACTATGGCTACACCTTC.

This clonotype came up a few times. The V call is TRBV7-9, the J call TRBJ1-1; D not resolved. V was cut by 5 bases and J by 3 bases, with 4 bases left in between. Germline-derived CDR1 and CDR2 are SEHNR and FQNEAQ (reference sequence). The CDR3 runs to 11 residues. CDR3 region: CASSHYTEAFF. The CDR3 DNA sequence: TGTGCCAGCAGCCATTACACTGAAGCTTTCTTT. Combining the CDR3 with reference TRBV7-9 and TRBJ1-1 gives the whole variable domain DTGVSQNPRHKITKRGQNVTFRCDPISEHNRLYWYRQTLGQGPEFLTYFQNEAQLEKSRLLSDRFSAERPKGSFSTLEIQRTEQGDSAMYLCASSHYTEAFFGQGTRLTVV.

This sequence joins TRBV28 and TRBJ2-2; D gene ambiguous. Germline V lookup: CDR1 MDHEN, CDR2 SYDVKM. V was cut by 8 bases and J by 1 base, with 17 bases left in between. The CDR3 covers 16 residues. CDR3 in DNA: TGTGCCAGCGCCGAGCCCGGACGGAAGAACACCGGGGAGCTGTTTTTT. Its translation is CASAEPGRKNTGELFF.

Many counts were recorded for this clonotype. This chain connects TRBV6-2 or TRBV6-3 to TRBJ1-2; D is ambiguous. Per the germline V gene, CDR1 is MNHEY and CDR2 is SVGEGT. CDR3 length equals 15 residues. V shed 8 bases and J shed 4 bases, with 20 bases lying between them. CDR3 DNA sequence: TGTGCCAGCTCTCCTACTGGGCCTAGCGTCTATGGCTACACCTTC. As protein: CASSPTGPSVYGYTF.

This clonotype was seen repeatedly, ten times or more. The chain uses TRBV3-1 and TRBJ2-3, with D hard to call. The germline V gene has CDR1 LGHDT and CDR2 YNNKEL (reference sequence). The V end was cut by 4 bases, the J end by 4 bases, with 9 bases between. This CDR3 has 13 residues. The CDR3, as DNA: TGTGCCAGCAGCCTAAACCGGGCAGATACGCAGTATTTT. Translating gives CASSLNRADTQYF.

There are a few counts of this clonotype. In DNA form, the CDR3 reads TGTGCCAGCAGTTCAGGGACTAGAATGGCAGATACGCAGTATTTT. Translating it yields CASSSGTRMADTQYF. The chain has TRBV6-5 and TRBJ2-3; 8 nucleotides line up with TRBD2. The junction had 7 bases not matched to a gene; V was cut back by 4 bases and J by 4 bases. Germline CDR1 reads MNHEY; CDR2 reads SVGAGI. There are 15 residues in the CDR3.

J is TRBJ1-4 and V is TRBV27, with D perhaps TRBD1 (6 bases). The CDR3 consists of 16 residues. The ends were cut back, 0 bases at V and 7 bases at J, with 15 bases in the middle. Germline V gives CDR1 MNHEY, CDR2 SMNVEV (reference sequence). Written as DNA, the CDR3 is TGTGCCAGCAGTTTATCTGTGGGGGGGCCGGTTGAAAAACTGTTTTTT. Translated: CASSLSVGGPVEKLFF. Combining the CDR3 with reference TRBV27 and TRBJ1-4 gives the whole variable domain EAQVTQNPRYLITVTGKKLTVTCSQNMNHEYMSWYRQDPGLGLRQIYYSMNVEVTDKGDVPEGYKVSRKEKRNFPLILESPSPNQTSLYFCASSLSVGGPVEKLFFGSGTQLSVL.

This clonotype was counted between two and nine times. The junction shows a germline mismatch at one end, possibly a read error. This chain uses TRBV7-7 with TRBJ2-7, with D perhaps matching TRBD1 (6 bases). The CDR3 is made up of 14 amino acids. Germline V CDR1 and CDR2: SSHAT, FNYEAQ (reference sequence). The DNA of the CDR3 is TGTGCTAGCAGCCCGGGACACCACCCTAGTGAGCAGTACTTC. Encoded protein: CASSPGHHPSEQYF. The full variable domain, completed using reference TRBV7-7 and TRBJ2-7, is GAGVSQSPRYKVTKRGQDVTLRCDPISSHATLYWYQQALGQGPEFLTYFNYEAQPDKSGLPSDRFSAERPEGSISTLTIQRTEQRDSAMYRCASSPGHHPSEQYFGPGTRLTVT.